The entry below gives a single TCR beta chain sequence along with its context. It has no known antigen specificity. No much larger clonotype is one base removed from it; base qualities were not supplied. The CDR3 regions of human TCRbeta chains were analyzed by immunosequencing. The original methods were these. Repertoire TCRs were checked for matches against a reference library of SARS-CoV-2-specific TCRs that had been generated using the MIRA antigen-specificity platform. Breadth was defined as the fraction of unique TCRs that were SARS-CoV-2-associated. Depth was defined as the fraction of total T cells that were SARS-CoV-2-associated. Using the MIRA data, every spike-specific TCR was mapped to the spike region that the TCR reacted to and assigned to either a CD4 or a CD8 class. Log10-transformed breadth and depth values were compared by one-way ANOVA with Sidak's multiple comparisons tests. In TCRdb, the immuneACCESS table is reduced to in-frame sequences with V and J assigned. These tables do not hold every clone; where another copy was compared, an unresolved V gene accounts for under half, and the others remain unexplained. The DNA gave D and trimming, while V, J and clone size come from that table. The sample table shows roughly 85,000 clones, and 88% are seen once. About 5.5% of the sample comes from the top ten.

The time point label, as the study defines it: baseline before first vaccination. The sample's treatment or condition label, decoded: meningococcal conjugate vaccine given as trial control. Samples from vaccinated people were obtained from the UK trials COV001 and COV002, which included a single-blind randomized controlled phase 2/3 trial of AZD1222 (ChAdOx1 nCoV-19) in healthy adults. For TCRbeta chain sequencing, PBMC samples were collected from trial participants at day 0 and at day 28 after the second dose. CDR1 is given as LNHDA and CDR2 as SQIVND, both from the germline V gene (reference sequence). From its cysteine to its phenylalanine, the CDR3 spans 15 amino acids. The sequence is cut down to CDR3 DNA, 45 bases in frame from base 1. V gives up 4 bases and J gives up 10 bases, and the segment between their germline ends measures 17 bases. The source of the sample is a study of T cell responses to AZD1222 COVID-19 vaccine (dated by TCRdb to 2020 to 2023). About the full investigation: TCR sequencing covered fewer than 250 trial participants: 200 to 210 given two doses of AZD1222 and around 25 given two doses of MenACWY control vaccine. Trial participants were enrolled by age into 18-55, 56-69 and 70-plus year subgroups, with about 150, 27 and 61 TCR-sequenced participants respectively. Paper-wide results and their limitations: After two AZD1222 doses, both the breadth and the depth of spike-specific TCRs were significantly higher than at day 0 and than in MenACWY recipients. Most participants were white British and females outnumbered males, and the authors suggested that clonal diversity may have been underestimated. Because no samples from the day 14 peak response were available, repertoires could be characterized only after the peak T cell response. Conclusions about previously exposed vaccinees are limited, since just 6 or 7 AZD1222 recipients were seropositive for SARS-CoV-2 at baseline. The vaccine-associated CD4 TCRs covered the entire spike protein, and the dominant responses fell in regions 160-218 and 743-854. Reportedly, close to half of the unique spike-specific TCRs recognized epitopes lying outside the regions that are mutated in the B.1.351 and B.1.1.7 variants. The 56-69-year group was small, and its depth increase did not reach significance, likely because of low power.

This TCR was sampled from an adult in good health. The specimen comprised peripheral blood, sampled on day 0 of MenACWY control vaccination. The sequence is built from TRBV19 and TRBJ1-6; possibly the D gene is TRBD1, per 5 matching bases. Here is the DNA: TGTGCCAGTAGTAGCCAACAGGTGCTCGGGTCACCCCTCCACTTT. Translation gives CASSSQQVLGSPLHF.